Only a few counts were recorded for the clone carrying this TCR beta chain. This sample was taken from a study of Graves' ophthalmopathy and Graves' hyperthyroidism. V was clipped by 5 bases and J by 2 bases, with 13 bases between them. Germline lookup yields CDR1 SNHLY and CDR2 FYNNEI. The CDR3 loop spans 16 amino acids. RNA transcripts yielded amplified TCR beta CDR3 regions. After a first-round RT-PCR with HTBI primers, a second-round multiplex PCR was run. In TCRdb, the multiplex PCR reads were re-called with MiXCR into one record per CDR3 protein. The sample yields about 1.1 million distinct CDR3 sequences, roughly 35% seen once.

The chain combines TRBV2 with TRBJ2-6; D ambiguous. This TCR derives from an adult man with Graves' hyperthyroidism. What was sequenced was peripheral blood or thyroid tissue (not recorded which). CDR3 sequence: CASSLEWSAGANVLTF. CDR3 nucleotide sequence: TGTGCCAGCAGTTTAGAGTGGTCAGCTGGGGCCAACGTCCTGACTTTC.